These 20 T cell receptor beta chains share one sample of origin, sequenced in a study of shared clonotypes between healthy human individuals. Profiling relied on immunoSEQ multiplex PCR, and the TCRdb table lists in-frame clones only, not all of them. The table has about 700,000 clones, about 90% seen once. Terminally differentiated effector memory CD45RA+ cells were excluded from the naive CD8 cells, which were CD45RO-negative and positively selected for CCR7. Sequencing used naive CD8+ T cells sorted from blood. All receptors come from a man between 25 and 39 years old in good health.

The rearrangement links TRBV28 to TRBJ2-1; 10 bases agree with TRBD2. J lost 8 bases, V lost 5 bases, and 12 bases had no gene match. The CDR3 has 16 amino acids. Germline V CDR1 and CDR2: MDHEN, SYDVKM. In DNA form, the CDR3 reads TGTGCCAGCAGTGTGCATTCCGGGACTAGCGCCTATGAGCAGTTCTTC. It specifies CASSVHSGTSAYEQFF.

This clone appeared a few times. The V and J genes are TRBV15 and TRBJ1-2, with 9 bases aligning to TRBD1. The trim removed 6 bases at V and 5 bases at J, leaving 13 bases unmatched. This CDR3 contains 16 residues. The germline V gene encodes CDR1 LNHNV and CDR2 YYDKDF (reference sequence). Here the CDR3 reads CATSPKEHRGRYGYTF. The CDR3 DNA follows: TGTGCCACCAGTCCAAAGGAGCACAGGGGGCGTTATGGCTACACCTTC.

The chain has TRBV6-1 and TRBJ1-2; unclear D gene. CDR1 is MNHNS, CDR2 SASEGT, per germline. Trimming removed 3 bases at V and 7 bases at J, with 9 bases between. This CDR3 region has 12 residues. The DNA for the CDR3 is TGTGCCAGCAGTGATGGCCTTGGTGGCTACACCTTC. This sequence encodes CASSDGLGGYTF.

V usage is TRBV7-9 and J usage is TRBJ1-3, with D perhaps matching TRBD1 (5 bases). The ends were cut back, 5 bases at V and 4 bases at J, with 15 bases in the middle. This CDR3 spans 15 amino acids. Germline V lookup: CDR1 SEHNR, CDR2 FQNEAQ (reference sequence). CDR3 in DNA: TGTGCCAGCAGCCCCACTACGGGACCCGGAAACACCATATATTTT. Residues: CASSPTTGPGNTIYF.

This chain joins TRBV7-9 and TRBJ2-4; D is possibly TRBD1 or TRBD2 (6 bases each). Trimming left V 5 bases short and J 7 bases short, with 24 bases between. Germline V gives CDR1 SEHNR, CDR2 FQNEAQ (reference sequence). This CDR3 has 17 residues. The CDR3 here is CASSPRQGRRHANIQYF. The DNA of the CDR3 is TGTGCCAGCAGCCCCAGGCAGGGGAGGCGTCACGCGAACATTCAGTACTTC.

This chain connects TRBV2 to TRBJ2-5; 8 bases agree with TRBD2. The V gene's germline CDR1 is SNHLY and CDR2 FYNNEI. The junction had 2 bases not matched to a gene; V was cut back by 4 bases and J by 1 base. This CDR3 has 14 residues. The CDR3 DNA sequence: TGTGCCAGCAGTGTAGGACTAGCCCAAGAGACCCAGTACTTC. It yields the protein CASSVGLAQETQYF.

V is TRBV7-3 and J is TRBJ2-5; TRBD2 is a possible D gene (6 bases). Trimming stripped 5 bases from V and 5 bases from J, with 12 bases between. The CDR3 totals 13 residues. Germline V CDR1 and CDR2: SGHTA, FQGTGA. DNA for the CDR3: TGTGCCAGCAGCCCCGGAGGGGCGGAGACCCAGTACTTC. Encoded protein: CASSPGGAETQYF.

V gene TRBV5-1 combines with J gene TRBJ2-7; no reliable D call. V lost 7 bases and J lost 2, with 13 bases in between. The germline gives CDR1 SGHRS, CDR2 YFSETQ. CDR3 length equals 13 residues. The DNA for the CDR3 is TGCGCCAGCCACTCCCGGCCGACCTACGAGCAGTACTTC. As protein: CASHSRPTYEQYF.

This clone was detected only once. The chain joins TRBV28 to TRBJ2-3, with TRBD2 matching over 10 bases. V shed 4 bases, J shed 3 bases, and the junction held 10 bases outside the gene matches. This CDR3 region has 17 residues. In germline, CDR1 is MDHEN, CDR2 SYDVKM. The CDR3 DNA reads as TGTGCCAGCAGTTCCGCGGGGGCTAGCGGGAGTACAGATACGCAGTATTTT. This codes for CASSSAGASGSTDTQYF. The whole variable domain, filled in from reference TRBV28 and TRBJ2-3, reads DVKVTQSSRYLVKRTGEKVFLECVQDMDHENMFWYRQDPGLGLRLIYFSYDVKMKEKGDIPEGYSVSREKKERFSLILESASTNQTSMYLCASSSAGASGSTDTQYFGPGTRLTVL.

This clone was counted only a few times. The sample contains more than one DNA sequence encoding this CDR3. The gene calls are TRBV6-1 and TRBJ2-7; D gene unclear. CDR3 length: 11 residues. Germline-derived CDR1 and CDR2 are MNHNS and SASEGT. Between the trimmed V and J ends, which lost 3 bases and 2 bases, there was a span of 2 bases. The CDR3 nucleotides read TGTGCCAGCAGTGAGACCTACGAGCAGTACTTC. Its protein is CASSETYEQYF.

For the CDR3, the DNA is TGTGCCAGCAGCAAAGGGGTTAGCTCCTACAATGAGCAGTTCTTC. Amino acid sequence: CASSKGVSSYNEQFF. This chain joins TRBV9 and TRBJ2-1; D may be TRBD1 (5 bases). V lost 4 bases and J lost 0, with 11 bases in between. CDR3 length: 15 amino acids. Per germline, CDR1 SGDLS and CDR2 YYNGEE. The full variable domain, in which reference TRBV9 and TRBJ2-1 provide the parts outside the CDR3, is DSGVTQTPKHLITATGQRVTLRCSPRSGDLSVYWYQQSLDQGLQFLIQYYNGEERAKGNILERFSAQQFPDLHSELNLSSLELGDSALYFCASSKGVSSYNEQFFGPGTRLTVL.

The chain is built from TRBV27 and TRBJ1-1; TRBD1 is a possible D gene (6 bases). Trimming took 6 bases from V and 3 from J, leaving 11 bases between them. The CDR3 runs 13 residues. Per the germline V gene, CDR1 is MNHEY and CDR2 is SMNVEV (reference sequence). CDR3: CASRGGGHTEAFF. CDR3 DNA: TGTGCCAGCAGAGGGGGTGGACACACTGAAGCTTTCTTT.

The CDR3: CASSKAGQGGYTF. CDR3 nucleotides: TGTGCCAGCAGCAAAGCCGGCCAGGGGGGCTACACCTTC. V gene TRBV21-1 combines with J gene TRBJ1-2; TRBD1, the table's D call, lacks a check against the DNA. TRBV21-1 is annotated as a pseudogene. The CDR3 spans 13 residues.

Worth noting for this clone: This CDR3 is also generated by other DNA sequences in the sample. The chain recombines TRBV7-9 with TRBJ2-1; 7 bases align to TRBD2. Trimming at V came to 3 bases and at J to 4 bases, leaving 3 bases not matched to a gene. The CDR3 has 14 amino acids. Germline-derived CDR1 and CDR2 are SEHNR and FQNEAQ (reference sequence). Written as DNA, the CDR3 is TGTGCCAGCAGCTTTAGCGGGCATTACAATGAGCAGTTCTTC. Protein product: CASSFSGHYNEQFF.

The chain carries TRBV7-2 and TRBJ1-1; D is unresolved. This CDR3 contains 13 residues. The V and J ends lost 4 bases and 4 bases respectively, with 10 bases between them. From germline, CDR1 is SGHTA and CDR2 FQGNSA. The CDR3 bases are TGTGCCAGCAGCTACAGCATGGGCACTGAAGCTTTCTTT. It codes for CASSYSMGTEAFF.

This chain links TRBV27 with TRBJ2-7; 9 positions match TRBD2. Trimming removed 5 bases from V and 7 bases from J; junction bases left unmatched: 12. This CDR3 is 15 amino acids long. Germline V gene lookup returns CDR1 MNHEY and CDR2 SMNVEV (reference sequence). CDR3 nucleotides: TGTGCCAGCAGTCCGAGGGCGGGAGGGCCGCTAGAGCAGTACTTC. Its translation: CASSPRAGGPLEQYF.

The genes are TRBV9 and TRBJ2-7; 7 bases map to TRBD2. Germline trimming cut 0 bases from V and 0 bases from J; bases unmatched to any gene: 6. The CDR3 sequence is 16 residues long. Germline CDR1 SGDLS, CDR2 YYNGEE. CDR3 nucleotides: TGTGCCAGCAGCGTAGAGGCGGGAGAGGCCTCCTACGAGCAGTACTTC. Translated: CASSVEAGEASYEQYF.

The chain uses TRBV4-3 and TRBJ2-7, with 8 bases lining up with TRBD2. Germline CDR1 and CDR2: LGHNA and YSLEER. CDR3 length equals 14 residues. The J segment lost 2 bases and the V segment lost 4 bases, leaving 4 bases of the junction unmatched. The CDR3 DNA is TGCGCCAGCAGCCTCGGGAGGGGAACCTACGAGCAGTACTTC. This codes for CASSLGRGTYEQYF.

This chain's CDR3 is CATGGAGRLGEQFF. The CDR3 DNA sequence: TGTGCCACTGGGGGCGCCGGACGGTTAGGTGAGCAGTTCTTC. This chain connects TRBV10-3 to TRBJ2-1, with a weak D call TRBD1 (6 bases). V lost 10 bases to trimming and J lost 9 bases, with 22 bases between them. The CDR3 is 14 amino acids. Germline loops: CDR1 ENHRY, CDR2 SYGVKD.

The rearrangement links TRBV28 to TRBJ2-1; 15 bases match TRBD2. Germline lookup yields CDR1 MDHEN and CDR2 SYDVKM. J lost 8 bases, V lost 10 bases, and 9 bases had no gene match. CDR3 length: 15 residues. CDR3 protein: CATALGLAGGDEQFF. The CDR3 region has the DNA TGTGCCACCGCCTTGGGACTAGCGGGAGGTGATGAGCAGTTCTTC.